The clone carrying this T cell receptor beta chain was counted a few times. This specimen comes from a study of response to subunit inactivated influenza vaccine. From the RT-PCR reads, TCRdb called clonotypes with MiXCR, one entry per CDR3 protein. The sample records 250,000 to 350,000 distinct CDR3 sequences, over 20% being singletons. V lost 5 bases and J lost 4, with 12 bases in between. The length of the CDR3 is 14 residues. The receptor was derived from a man aged 45-69 years who received an inactivated influenza vaccine. Sequencing was performed on PBMCs from blood, taken approximately 22 months after vaccination. The chain joins TRBV12-3 or TRBV12-4 to TRBJ2-1; D possibly uses TRBD1 or TRBD2 (5 bases each). The CDR3 sequence is CASSAGAQYNEQFF. The CDR3 DNA reads as TGTGCCAGCAGTGCCGGGGCGCAGTACAATGAGCAGTTCTTC.